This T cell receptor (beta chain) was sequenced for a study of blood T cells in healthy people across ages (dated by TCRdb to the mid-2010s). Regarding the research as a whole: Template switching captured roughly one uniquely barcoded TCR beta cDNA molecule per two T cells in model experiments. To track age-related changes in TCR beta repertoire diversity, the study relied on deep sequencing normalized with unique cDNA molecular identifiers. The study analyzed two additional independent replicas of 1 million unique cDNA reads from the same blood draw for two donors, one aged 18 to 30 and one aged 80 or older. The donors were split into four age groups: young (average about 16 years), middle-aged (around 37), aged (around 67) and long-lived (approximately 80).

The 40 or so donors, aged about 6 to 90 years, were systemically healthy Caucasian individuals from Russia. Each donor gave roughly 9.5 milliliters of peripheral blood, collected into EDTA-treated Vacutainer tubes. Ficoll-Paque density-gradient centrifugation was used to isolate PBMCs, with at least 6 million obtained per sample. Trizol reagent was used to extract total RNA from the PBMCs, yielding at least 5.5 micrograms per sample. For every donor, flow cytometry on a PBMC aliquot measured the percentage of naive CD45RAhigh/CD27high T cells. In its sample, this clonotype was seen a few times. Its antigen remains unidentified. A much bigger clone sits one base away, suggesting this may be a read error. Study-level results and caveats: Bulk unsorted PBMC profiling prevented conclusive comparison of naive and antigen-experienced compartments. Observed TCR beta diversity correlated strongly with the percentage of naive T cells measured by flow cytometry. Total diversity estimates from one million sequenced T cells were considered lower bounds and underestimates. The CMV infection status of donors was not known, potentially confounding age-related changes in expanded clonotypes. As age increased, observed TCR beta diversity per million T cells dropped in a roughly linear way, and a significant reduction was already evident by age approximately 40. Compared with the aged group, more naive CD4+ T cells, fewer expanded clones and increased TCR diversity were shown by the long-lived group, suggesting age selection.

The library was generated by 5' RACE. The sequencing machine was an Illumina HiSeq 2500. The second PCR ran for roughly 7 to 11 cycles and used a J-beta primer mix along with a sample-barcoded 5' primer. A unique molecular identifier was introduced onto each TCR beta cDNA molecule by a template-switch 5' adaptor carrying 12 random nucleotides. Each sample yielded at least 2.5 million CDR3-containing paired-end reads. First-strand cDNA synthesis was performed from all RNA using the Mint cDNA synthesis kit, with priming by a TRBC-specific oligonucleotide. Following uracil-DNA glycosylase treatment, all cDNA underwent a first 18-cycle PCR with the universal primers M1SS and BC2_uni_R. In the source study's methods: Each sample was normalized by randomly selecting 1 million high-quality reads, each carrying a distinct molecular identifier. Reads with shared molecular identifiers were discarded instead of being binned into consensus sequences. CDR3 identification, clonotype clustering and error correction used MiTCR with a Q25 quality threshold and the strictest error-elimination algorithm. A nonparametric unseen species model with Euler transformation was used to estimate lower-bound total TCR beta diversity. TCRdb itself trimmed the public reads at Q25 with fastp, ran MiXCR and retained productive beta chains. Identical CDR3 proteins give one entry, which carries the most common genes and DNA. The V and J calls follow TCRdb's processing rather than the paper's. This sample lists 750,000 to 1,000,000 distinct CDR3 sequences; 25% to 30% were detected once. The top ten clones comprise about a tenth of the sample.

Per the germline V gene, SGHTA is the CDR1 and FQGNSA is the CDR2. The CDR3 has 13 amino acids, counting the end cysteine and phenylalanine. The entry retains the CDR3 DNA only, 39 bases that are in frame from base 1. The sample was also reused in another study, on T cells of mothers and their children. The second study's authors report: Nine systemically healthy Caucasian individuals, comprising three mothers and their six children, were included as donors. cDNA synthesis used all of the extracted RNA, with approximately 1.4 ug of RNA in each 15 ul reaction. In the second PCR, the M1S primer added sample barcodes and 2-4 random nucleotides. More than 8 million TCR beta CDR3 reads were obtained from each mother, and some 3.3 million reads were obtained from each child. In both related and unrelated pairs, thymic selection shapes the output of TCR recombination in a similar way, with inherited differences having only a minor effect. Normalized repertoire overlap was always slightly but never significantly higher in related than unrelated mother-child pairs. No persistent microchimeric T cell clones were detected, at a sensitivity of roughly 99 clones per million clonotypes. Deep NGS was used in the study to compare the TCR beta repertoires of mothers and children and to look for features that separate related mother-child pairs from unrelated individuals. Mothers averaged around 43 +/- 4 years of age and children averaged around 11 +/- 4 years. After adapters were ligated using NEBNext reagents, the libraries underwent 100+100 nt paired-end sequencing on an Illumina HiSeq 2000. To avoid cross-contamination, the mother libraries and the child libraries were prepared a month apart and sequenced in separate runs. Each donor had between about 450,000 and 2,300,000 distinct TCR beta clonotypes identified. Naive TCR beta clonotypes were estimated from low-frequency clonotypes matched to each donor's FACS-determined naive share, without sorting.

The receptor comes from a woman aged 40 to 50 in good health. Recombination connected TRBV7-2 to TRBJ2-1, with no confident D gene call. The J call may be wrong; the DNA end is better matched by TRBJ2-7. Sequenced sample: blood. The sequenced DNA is TGTGCCAGCAGCCCTCCCAGCTACAATGAGCAGTACTTC. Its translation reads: CASSPPSYNEQYF.